Below are 2 T cell receptor beta chains sequenced from a single sample in a study of monozygotic twins with inflammatory bowel disease. TCRdb reanalyzed the 5' RACE reads, giving one entry per CDR3 protein sequence and no DNA. The sample has approximately 380,000 distinct CDR3 sequences, and its top ten clones hold just over 2.5%. Specimen: blood. The source is a human donor with ulcerative colitis or Crohn's disease, or a healthy co-twin of an affected twin (not recorded which).

V usage is TRBV6-5 and J usage is TRBJ1-6. CDR1 is MNHEY, CDR2 SVGAGI, per germline. The CDR3 spans 14 residues. CDR3: CASSYSRDNSPLHF.

The chain joins TRBV20-1 to TRBJ1-1; TCRdb indicates TRBD1, and absent DNA this call remains unverified. This CDR3 is 12 amino acids long. Germline values: CDR1 DFQATT, CDR2 SNEGSKA (reference sequence). The CDR3: CRVNRGDTEAFF.